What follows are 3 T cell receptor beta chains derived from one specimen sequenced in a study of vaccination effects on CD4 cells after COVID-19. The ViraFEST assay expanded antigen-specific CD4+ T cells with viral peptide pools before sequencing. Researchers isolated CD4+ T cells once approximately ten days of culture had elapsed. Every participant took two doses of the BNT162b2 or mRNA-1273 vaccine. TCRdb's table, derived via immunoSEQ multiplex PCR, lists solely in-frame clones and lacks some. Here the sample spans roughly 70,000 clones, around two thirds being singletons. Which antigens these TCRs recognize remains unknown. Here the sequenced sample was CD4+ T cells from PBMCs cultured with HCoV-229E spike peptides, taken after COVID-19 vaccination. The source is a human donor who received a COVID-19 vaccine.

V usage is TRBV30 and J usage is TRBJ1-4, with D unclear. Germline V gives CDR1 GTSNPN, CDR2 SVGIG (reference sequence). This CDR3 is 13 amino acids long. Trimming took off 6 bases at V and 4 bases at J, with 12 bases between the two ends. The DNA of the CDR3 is TGTGCCTGCGACCTTTGGGGTAATGAAAAACTGTTTTTT. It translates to CACDLWGNEKLFF.

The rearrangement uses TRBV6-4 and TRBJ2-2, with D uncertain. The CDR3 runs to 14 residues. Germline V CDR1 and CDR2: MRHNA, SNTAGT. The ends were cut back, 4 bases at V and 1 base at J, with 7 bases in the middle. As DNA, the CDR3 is TGTGCCAGCAGTGGCCAGTGGAACACCGGGGAGCTGTTTTTT. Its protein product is CASSGQWNTGELFF.

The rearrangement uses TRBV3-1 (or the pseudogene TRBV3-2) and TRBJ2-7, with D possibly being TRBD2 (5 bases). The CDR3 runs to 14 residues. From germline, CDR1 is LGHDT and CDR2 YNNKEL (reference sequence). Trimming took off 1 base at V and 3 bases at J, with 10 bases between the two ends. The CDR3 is CASSQGGRDYEQYV. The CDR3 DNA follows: TGTGCCAGCAGCCAAGGCGGTCGGGACTACGAGCAGTACGTC.